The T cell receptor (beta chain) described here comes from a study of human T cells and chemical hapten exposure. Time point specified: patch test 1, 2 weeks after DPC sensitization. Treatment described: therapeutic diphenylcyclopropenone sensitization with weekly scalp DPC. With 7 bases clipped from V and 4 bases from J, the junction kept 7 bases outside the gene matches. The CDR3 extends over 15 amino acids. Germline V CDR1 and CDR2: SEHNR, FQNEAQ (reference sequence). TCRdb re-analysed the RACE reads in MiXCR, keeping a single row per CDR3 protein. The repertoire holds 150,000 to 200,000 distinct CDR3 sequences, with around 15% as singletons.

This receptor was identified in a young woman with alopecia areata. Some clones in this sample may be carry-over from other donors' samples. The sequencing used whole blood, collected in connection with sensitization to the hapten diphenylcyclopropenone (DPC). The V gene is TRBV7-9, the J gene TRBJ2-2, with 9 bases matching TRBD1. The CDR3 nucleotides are TGTGCCAGCAACCCGGGACAGGGCGGCACCGGGGAGCTGTTTTTT. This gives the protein CASNPGQGGTGELFF.